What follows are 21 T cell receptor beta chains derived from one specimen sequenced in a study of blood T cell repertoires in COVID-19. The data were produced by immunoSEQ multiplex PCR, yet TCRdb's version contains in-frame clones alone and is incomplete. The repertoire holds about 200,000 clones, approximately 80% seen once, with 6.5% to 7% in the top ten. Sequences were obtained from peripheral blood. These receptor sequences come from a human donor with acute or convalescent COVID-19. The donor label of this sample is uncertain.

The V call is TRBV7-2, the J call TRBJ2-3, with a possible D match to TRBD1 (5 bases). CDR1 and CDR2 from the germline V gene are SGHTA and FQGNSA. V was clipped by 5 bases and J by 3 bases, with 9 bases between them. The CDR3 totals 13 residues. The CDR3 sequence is CASSPRQTDTQYF. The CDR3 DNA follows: TGTGCCAGCAGCCCACGACAGACAGATACGCAGTATTTT.

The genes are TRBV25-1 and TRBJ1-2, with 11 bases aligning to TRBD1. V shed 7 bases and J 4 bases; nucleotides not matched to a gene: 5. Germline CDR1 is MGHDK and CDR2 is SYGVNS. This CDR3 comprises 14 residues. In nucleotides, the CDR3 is TGTGCCAGCAAAACCGGGACAGGGGGCTATGGCTACACCTTC. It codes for CASKTGTGGYGYTF.

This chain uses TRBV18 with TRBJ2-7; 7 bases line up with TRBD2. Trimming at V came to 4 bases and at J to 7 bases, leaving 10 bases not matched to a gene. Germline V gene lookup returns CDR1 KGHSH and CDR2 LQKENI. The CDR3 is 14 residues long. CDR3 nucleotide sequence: TGTGCCAGCTCACTCGCTCGACTAGCCGAAGAGCAGTACTTC. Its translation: CASSLARLAEEQYF.

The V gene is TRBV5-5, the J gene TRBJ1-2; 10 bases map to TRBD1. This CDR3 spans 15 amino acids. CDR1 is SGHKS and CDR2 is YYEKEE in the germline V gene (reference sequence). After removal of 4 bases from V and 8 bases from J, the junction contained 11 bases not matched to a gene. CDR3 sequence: CASSHRDRGLRGYTF. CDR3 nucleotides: TGTGCCAGCAGCCACCGGGACAGGGGATTGAGGGGCTACACCTTC.

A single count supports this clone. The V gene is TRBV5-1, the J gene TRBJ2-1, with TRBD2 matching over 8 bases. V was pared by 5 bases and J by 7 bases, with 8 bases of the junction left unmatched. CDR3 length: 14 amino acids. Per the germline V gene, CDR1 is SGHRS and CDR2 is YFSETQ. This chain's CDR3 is CASRLAVEWNEQFF. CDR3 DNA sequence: TGCGCCAGCAGACTAGCGGTCGAATGGAATGAGCAGTTCTTC.

CDR3 region: CASSTSRETQYF. CDR3 bases: TGTGCCAGCAGCACGTCCAGGGAGACCCAGTACTTC. The chain employs TRBV12-3 or TRBV12-4 and TRBJ2-5, with D unresolved. There are 12 residues in the CDR3. V was pared by 6 bases and J by 5 bases, with 10 bases between.

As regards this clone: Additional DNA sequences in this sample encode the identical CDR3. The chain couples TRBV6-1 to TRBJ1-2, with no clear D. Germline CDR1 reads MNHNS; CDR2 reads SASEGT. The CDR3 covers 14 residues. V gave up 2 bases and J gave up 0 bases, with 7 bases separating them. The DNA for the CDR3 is TGTGCCAGCAGTGAATCCCTGTCTAACTATGGCTACACCTTC. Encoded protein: CASSESLSNYGYTF.

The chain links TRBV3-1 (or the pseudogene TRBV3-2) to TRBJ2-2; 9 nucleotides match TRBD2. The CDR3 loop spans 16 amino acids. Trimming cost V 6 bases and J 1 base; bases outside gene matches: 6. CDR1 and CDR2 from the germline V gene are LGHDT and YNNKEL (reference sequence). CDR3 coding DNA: TGTGCCAGCAGGACCTCTAGCGGGATGAACACCGGGGAGCTGTTTTTT. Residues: CASRTSSGMNTGELFF.

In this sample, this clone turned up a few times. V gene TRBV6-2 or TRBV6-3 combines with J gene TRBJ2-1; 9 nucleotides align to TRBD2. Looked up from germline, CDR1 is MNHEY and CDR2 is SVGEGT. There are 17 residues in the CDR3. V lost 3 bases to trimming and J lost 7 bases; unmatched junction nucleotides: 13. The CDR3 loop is CASSYLAGGPLVNEQFF. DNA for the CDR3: TGTGCCAGCAGTTATCTGGCGGGAGGGCCATTGGTAAATGAGCAGTTCTTC.

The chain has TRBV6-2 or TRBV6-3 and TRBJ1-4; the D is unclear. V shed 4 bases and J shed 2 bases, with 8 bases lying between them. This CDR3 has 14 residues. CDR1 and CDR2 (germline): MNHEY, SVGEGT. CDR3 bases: TGTGCCAGCAGTTCGGGAGACACTAATGAAAAACTGTTTTTT. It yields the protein CASSSGDTNEKLFF.

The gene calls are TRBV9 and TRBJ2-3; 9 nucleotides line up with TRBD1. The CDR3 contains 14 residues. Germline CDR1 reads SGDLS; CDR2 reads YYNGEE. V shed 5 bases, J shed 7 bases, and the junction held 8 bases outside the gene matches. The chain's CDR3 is CASRGQGDTNTQYF. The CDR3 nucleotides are TGTGCCAGCAGGGGACAGGGAGATACGAATACGCAGTATTTT.

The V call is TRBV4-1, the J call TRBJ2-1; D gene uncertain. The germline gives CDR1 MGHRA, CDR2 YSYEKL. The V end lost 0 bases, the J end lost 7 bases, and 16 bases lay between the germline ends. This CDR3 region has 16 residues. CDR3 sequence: CASSQDVRRPRNEQFF. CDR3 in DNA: TGCGCCAGCAGCCAAGATGTTAGGAGACCCCGAAATGAGCAGTTCTTC.

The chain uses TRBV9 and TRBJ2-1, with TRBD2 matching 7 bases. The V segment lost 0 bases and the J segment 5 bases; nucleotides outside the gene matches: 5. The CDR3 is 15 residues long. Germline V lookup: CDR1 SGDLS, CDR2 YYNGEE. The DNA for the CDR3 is TGTGCCAGCAGCGTAGGGGCGGGAGCAAACAATGAGCAGTTCTTC. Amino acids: CASSVGAGANNEQFF.

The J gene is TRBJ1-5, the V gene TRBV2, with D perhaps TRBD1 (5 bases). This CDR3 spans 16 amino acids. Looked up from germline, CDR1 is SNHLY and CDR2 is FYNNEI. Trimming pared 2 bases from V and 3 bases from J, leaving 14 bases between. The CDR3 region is CASSERGREANQPQHF. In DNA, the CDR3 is TGTGCCAGCAGTGAAAGGGGCAGGGAGGCCAATCAGCCCCAGCATTTT. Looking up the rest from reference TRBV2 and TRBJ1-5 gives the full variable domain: EPEVTQTPSHQVTQMGQEVILRCVPISNHLYFYWYRQILGQKVEFLVSFYNNEISEKSEIFDDQFSVERPDGSNFTLKIRSTKLEDSAMYFCASSERGREANQPQHFGDGTRLSIL.

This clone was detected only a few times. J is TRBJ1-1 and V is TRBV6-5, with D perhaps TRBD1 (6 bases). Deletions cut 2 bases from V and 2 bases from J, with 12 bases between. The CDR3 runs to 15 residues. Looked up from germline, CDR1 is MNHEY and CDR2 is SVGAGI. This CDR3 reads CASSYESRGNTEAFF. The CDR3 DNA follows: TGTGCCAGCAGTTACGAGTCCAGGGGTAACACTGAAGCTTTCTTT.

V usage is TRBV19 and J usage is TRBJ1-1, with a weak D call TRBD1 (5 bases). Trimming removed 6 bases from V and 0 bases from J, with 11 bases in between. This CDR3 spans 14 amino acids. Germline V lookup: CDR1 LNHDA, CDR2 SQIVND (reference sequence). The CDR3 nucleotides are TGTGCCAGTAGCCGCAGGGAAATGAACACTGAAGCTTTCTTT. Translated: CASSRREMNTEAFF.

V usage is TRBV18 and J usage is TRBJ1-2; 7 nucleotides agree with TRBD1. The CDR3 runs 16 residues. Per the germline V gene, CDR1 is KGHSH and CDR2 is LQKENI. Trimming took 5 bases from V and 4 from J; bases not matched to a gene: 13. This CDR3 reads CASSSQTGKILYGYTF. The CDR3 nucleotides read TGTGCCAGCTCATCGCAGACAGGGAAGATTCTCTATGGCTACACCTTC.

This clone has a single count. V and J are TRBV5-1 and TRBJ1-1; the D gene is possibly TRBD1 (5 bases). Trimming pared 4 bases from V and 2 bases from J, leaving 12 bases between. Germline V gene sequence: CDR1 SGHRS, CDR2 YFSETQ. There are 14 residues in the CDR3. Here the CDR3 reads CASSVSTANTEAFF. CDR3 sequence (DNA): TGCGCCAGCAGCGTATCGACAGCCAACACTGAAGCTTTCTTT.

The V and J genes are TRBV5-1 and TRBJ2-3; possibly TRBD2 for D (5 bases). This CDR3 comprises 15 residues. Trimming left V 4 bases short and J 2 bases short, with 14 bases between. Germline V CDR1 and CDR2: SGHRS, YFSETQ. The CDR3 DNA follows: TGCGCCAGCAGCCGGAGGCGGAGGTCCACAGATACGCAGTATTTT. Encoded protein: CASSRRRRSTDTQYF.

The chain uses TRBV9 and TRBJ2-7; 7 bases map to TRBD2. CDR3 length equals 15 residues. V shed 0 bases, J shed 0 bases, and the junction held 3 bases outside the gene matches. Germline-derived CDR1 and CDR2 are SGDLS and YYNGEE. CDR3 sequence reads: CASSVAGGYSYEQYF. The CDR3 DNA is TGTGCCAGCAGCGTAGCCGGGGGGTACTCCTACGAGCAGTACTTC. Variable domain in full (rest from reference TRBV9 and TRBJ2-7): DSGVTQTPKHLITATGQRVTLRCSPRSGDLSVYWYQQSLDQGLQFLIQYYNGEERAKGNILERFSAQQFPDLHSELNLSSLELGDSALYFCASSVAGGYSYEQYFGPGTRLTVT.

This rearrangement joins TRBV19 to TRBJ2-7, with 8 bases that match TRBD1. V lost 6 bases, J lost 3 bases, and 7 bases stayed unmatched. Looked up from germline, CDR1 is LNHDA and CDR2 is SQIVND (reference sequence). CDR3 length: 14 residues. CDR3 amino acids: CASSPGDRSYEQYF. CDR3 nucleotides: TGTGCCAGTAGCCCCGGGGACAGGAGCTACGAGCAGTACTTC.